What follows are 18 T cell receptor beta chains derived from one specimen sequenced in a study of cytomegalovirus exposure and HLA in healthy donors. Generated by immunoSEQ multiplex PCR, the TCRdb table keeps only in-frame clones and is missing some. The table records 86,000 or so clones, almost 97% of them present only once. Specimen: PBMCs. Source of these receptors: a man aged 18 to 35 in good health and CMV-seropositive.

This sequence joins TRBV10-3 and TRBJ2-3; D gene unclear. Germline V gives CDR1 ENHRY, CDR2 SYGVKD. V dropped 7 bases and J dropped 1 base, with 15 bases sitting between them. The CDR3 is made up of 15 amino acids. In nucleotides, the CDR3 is TGTGCCATCATGGTCACCGCCCAGGGCACAGATACGCAGTATTTT. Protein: CAIMVTAQGTDTQYF.

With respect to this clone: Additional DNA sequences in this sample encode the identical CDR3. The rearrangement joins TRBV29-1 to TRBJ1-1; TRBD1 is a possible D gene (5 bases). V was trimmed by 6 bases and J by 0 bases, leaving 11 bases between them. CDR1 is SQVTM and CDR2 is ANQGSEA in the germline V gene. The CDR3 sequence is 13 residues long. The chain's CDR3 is CSVEGRMNTEAFF. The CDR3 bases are TGCAGCGTGGAGGGACGGATGAACACTGAAGCTTTCTTT.

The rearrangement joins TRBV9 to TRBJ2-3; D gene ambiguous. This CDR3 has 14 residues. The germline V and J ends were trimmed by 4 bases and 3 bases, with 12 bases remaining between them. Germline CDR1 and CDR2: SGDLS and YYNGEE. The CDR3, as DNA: TGTGCCAGCAGCCCCTATGAGAGTACAGATACGCAGTATTTT. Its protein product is CASSPYESTDTQYF.

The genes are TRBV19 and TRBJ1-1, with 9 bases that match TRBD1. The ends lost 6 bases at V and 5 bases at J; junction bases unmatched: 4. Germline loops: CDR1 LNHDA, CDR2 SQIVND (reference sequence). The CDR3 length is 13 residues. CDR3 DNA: TGTGCCAGTAGCGGACAGGGGAGGACTGAAGCTTTCTTT. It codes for CASSGQGRTEAFF.

The CDR3 is CASSLLGSRTDTQYF. CDR3 in DNA: TGTGCCAGCAGCTTACTAGGTTCGCGCACAGATACGCAGTATTTT. This rearrangement joins TRBV5-6 to TRBJ2-3, with a possible D match to TRBD2 (5 bases). V was pared by 2 bases and J by 1 base, with 11 bases between. Germline-derived CDR1 and CDR2 are SGHDT and YYEEEE. This CDR3 is 15 amino acids long.

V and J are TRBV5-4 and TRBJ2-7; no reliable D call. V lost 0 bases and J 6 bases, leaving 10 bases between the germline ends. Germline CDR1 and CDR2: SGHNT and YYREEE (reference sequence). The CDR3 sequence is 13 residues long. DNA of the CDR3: TGTGCCAGCAGCTTGGCAGGCGTTGTCGAGCAGTACTTC. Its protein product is CASSLAGVVEQYF. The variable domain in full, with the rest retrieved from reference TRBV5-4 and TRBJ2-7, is ETGVTQSPTHLIKTRGQQVTLRCSSQSGHNTVSWYQQALGQGPQFIFQYYREEENGRGNFPPRFSGLQFPNYSSELNVNALELDDSALYLCASSLAGVVEQYFGPGTRLTVT.

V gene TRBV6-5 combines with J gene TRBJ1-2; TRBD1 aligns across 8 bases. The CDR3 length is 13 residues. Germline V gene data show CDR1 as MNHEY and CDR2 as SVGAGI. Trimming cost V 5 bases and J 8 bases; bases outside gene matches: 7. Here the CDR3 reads CASSVGQAVGYTF. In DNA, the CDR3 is TGTGCCAGCAGTGTGGGACAGGCGGTCGGCTACACCTTC.

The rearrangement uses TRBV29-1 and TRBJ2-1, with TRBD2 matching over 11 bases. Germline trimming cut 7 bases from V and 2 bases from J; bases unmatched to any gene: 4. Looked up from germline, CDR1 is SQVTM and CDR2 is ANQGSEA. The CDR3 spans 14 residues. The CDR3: CSAETSGAYNEQFF. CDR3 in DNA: TGCAGCGCCGAGACTAGCGGGGCCTACAATGAGCAGTTCTTC.

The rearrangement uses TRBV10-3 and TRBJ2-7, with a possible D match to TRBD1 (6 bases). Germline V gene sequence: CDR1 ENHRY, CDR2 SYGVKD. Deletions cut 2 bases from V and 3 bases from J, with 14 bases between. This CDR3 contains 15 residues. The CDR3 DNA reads TGTGCCATCAGTGAGGGGGACACTCCGATCTACGAGCAGTACTTC. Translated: CAISEGDTPIYEQYF.

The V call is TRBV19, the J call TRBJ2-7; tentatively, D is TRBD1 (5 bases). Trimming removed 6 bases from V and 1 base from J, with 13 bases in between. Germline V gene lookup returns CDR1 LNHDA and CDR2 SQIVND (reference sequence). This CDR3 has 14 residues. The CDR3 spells CASSQTVTSYEQYF. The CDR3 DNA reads TGTGCCAGTAGCCAGACAGTGACTTCCTACGAGCAGTACTTC.

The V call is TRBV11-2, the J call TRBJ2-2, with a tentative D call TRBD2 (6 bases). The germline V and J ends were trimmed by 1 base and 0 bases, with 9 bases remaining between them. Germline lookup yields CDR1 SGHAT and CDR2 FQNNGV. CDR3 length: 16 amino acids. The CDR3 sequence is CASSLVASANTGELFF. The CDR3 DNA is TGTGCCAGCAGCTTAGTGGCTAGCGCGAACACCGGGGAGCTGTTTTTT.

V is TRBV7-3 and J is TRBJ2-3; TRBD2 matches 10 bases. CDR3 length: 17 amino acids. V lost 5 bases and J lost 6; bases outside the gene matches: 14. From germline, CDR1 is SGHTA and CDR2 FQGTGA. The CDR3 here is CASSARVAGGVSDTQYF. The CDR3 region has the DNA TGTGCCAGCAGCGCCAGAGTAGCGGGAGGTGTGTCGGATACGCAGTATTTT.

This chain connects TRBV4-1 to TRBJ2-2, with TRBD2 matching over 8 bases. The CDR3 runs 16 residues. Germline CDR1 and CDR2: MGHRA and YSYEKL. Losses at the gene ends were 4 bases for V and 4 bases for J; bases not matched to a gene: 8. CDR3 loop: CASSRRREVVTGELFF. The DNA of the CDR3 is TGCGCCAGCAGCCGTCGGCGGGAGGTCGTCACCGGGGAGCTGTTTTTT.

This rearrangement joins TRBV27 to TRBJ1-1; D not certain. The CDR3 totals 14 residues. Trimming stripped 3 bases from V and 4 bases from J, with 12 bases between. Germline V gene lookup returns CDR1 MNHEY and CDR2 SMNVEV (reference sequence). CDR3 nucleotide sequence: TGTGCCAGCAGTTTCGGGGAGAGAGGCACTGAAGCTTTCTTT. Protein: CASSFGERGTEAFF.

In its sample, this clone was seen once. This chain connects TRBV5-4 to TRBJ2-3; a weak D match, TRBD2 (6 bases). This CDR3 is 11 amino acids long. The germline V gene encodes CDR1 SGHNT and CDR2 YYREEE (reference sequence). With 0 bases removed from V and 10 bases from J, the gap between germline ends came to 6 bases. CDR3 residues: CASSLAGAQYF. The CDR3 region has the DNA TGTGCCAGCAGCTTGGCGGGGGCGCAGTATTTT.

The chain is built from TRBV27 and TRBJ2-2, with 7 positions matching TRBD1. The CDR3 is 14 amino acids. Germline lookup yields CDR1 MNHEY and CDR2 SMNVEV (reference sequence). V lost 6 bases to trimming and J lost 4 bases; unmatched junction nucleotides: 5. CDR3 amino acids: CASRTGTATGELFF. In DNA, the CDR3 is TGTGCCAGCAGGACCGGGACAGCCACCGGGGAGCTGTTTTTT.

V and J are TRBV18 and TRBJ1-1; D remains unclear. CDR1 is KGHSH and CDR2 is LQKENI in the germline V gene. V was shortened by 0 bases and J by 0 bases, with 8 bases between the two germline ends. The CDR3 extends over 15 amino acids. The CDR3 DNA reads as TGTGCCAGCTCACCACCGGCCAGTATGAACACTGAAGCTTTCTTT. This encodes CASSPPASMNTEAFF. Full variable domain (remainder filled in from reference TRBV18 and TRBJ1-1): NAGVMQNPRHLVRRRGQEARLRCSPMKGHSHVYWYRQLPEEGLKFMVYLQKENIIDESGMPKERFSAEFPKEGPSILRIQQVVRGDSAAYFCASSPPASMNTEAFFGQGTRLTVV.

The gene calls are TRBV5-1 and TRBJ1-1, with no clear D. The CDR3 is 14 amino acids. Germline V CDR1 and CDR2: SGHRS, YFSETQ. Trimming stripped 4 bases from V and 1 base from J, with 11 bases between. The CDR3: CASSPPRENTEAFF. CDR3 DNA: TGCGCCAGCAGCCCACCCCGGGAGAACACTGAAGCTTTCTTT.